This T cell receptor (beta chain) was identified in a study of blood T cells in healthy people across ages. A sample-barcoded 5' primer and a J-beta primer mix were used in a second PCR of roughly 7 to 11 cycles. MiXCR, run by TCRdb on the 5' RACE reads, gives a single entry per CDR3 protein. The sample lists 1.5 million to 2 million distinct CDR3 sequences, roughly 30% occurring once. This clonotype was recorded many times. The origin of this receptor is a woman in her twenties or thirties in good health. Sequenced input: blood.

The CDR3 bases are TGTGCCAGCAACCCCCGGAGGGGTAGCACAGATACGCAGTATTTT. Protein product: CASNPRRGSTDTQYF. The rearrangement links TRBV7-2 to TRBJ2-3, with D perhaps matching TRBD2 (6 bases). The V end was cut by 7 bases, the J end by 0 bases, with 14 bases between. The germline gives CDR1 SGHTA, CDR2 FQGNSA. The CDR3 runs to 15 residues.